These T cell receptor beta chains were read from a single sample in a study of blood T cell repertoires in COVID-19. Measured with immunoSEQ multiplex PCR; TCRdb has only the in-frame clones, and not every one. The sample holds 35,000 to 40,000 clones; roughly 90% are singletons and the top ten take around 10%. Sequenced sample: peripheral blood. These receptors were taken from a man between 65 and 85 years old with acute or convalescent COVID-19. CDR3s include the opening cysteine and the closing phenylalanine or tryptophan. The D gene is left open where the match is weak. Clone sizes are given selectively: once, few, many, or a class where the clone is expanded.

D	size	length	J	V	CDR3	DNA
TRBD1	NA	15	TRBJ1-5	TRBV18	CASSLGQGGRQPQHF	TGTGCCAGCTCACTAGGACAGGGGGGTAGGCAGCCCCAGCATTTT
TRBD1	NA	14	TRBJ2-7	TRBV18	CASSATSTGDEQYF	TGTGCCAGCTCAGCTACTTCGACAGGGGACGAGCAGTACTTC
NA	NA	11	TRBJ1-2	TRBV7-2	CASSASYGYTF	TGTGCCAGCTCAGCTAGCTATGGCTACACCTTC
NA	NA	17	TRBJ1-4	TRBV4-3	CASSQEWFGVSNEKLFF	TGCGCCAGCAGCCAAGAGTGGTTCGGGGTATCTAATGAAAAACTGTTTTTT
NA	few	15	TRBJ2-5	TRBV6-5	CASSYSKQRQETQYF	TGTGCCAGCAGTTACTCGAAACAGAGACAAGAGACCCAGTACTTC
NA	NA	14	TRBJ1-1	TRBV29-1	CSGAPGTTNTEAFF	TGCAGCGGGGCACCCGGGACAACGAACACTGAAGCTTTCTTT
TRBD2	NA	19	TRBJ2-3	TRBV6-2/TRBV6-3	CASSYGLAGTVYLTDTQYF	TGTGCCAGCAGTTACGGTCTAGCGGGAACCGTTTACCTCACAGATACGCAGTATTTT
NA	NA	13	TRBJ1-4	TRBV5-1	CASSGDSNEKLFF	TGCGCCAGCAGCGGAGACAGTAATGAAAAACTGTTTTTT
TRBD2	NA	16	TRBJ2-1	TRBV5-6	CASSLDRTSTYNEQFF	TGTGCCAGCAGCTTGGACCGGACTAGCACTTACAATGAGCAGTTCTTC
NA	NA	16	TRBJ2-1	TRBV6-2/TRBV6-3	CASSKTGAPSYNEQFF	TGTGCCAGCAGTAAGACGGGAGCACCTTCTTACAATGAGCAGTTCTTC
NA	NA	12	TRBJ1-1	TRBV6-6	CASSLQVAEAFF	TGTGCCAGCAGTTTGCAGGTCGCTGAAGCTTTCTTT
NA	NA	13	TRBJ2-7	TRBV6-5	CASSYRPGSEQYF	TGTGCCAGCAGTTACAGACCGGGAAGCGAGCAGTACTTC
NA	NA	13	TRBJ2-7	TRBV19	CASGTPFSYEQYF	TGTGCCAGCGGGACTCCATTCTCCTACGAGCAGTACTTC
TRBD2	few	15	TRBJ2-1	TRBV11-3	CASSRLAGGGDEQFF	TGTGCCAGCAGCCGACTAGCGGGAGGAGGCGATGAGCAGTTCTTC
NA	once	15	TRBJ1-5	TRBV6-6	CASRGTGFSNQPQHF	TGTGCCAGCAGGGGAACAGGTTTTAGCAATCAGCCCCAGCATTTT
NA	NA	16	TRBJ1-4	TRBV7-2	CASSLVQGSRGEKLFF	TGTGCCAGCAGCTTAGTGCAGGGAAGTCGTGGGGAAAAACTGTTTTTT
NA	few	14	TRBJ2-2	TRBV5-1	CASSPRGDTGELFF	TGCGCCAGCAGTCCCAGGGGCGACACCGGGGAGCTGTTTTTT
TRBD1	NA	14	TRBJ1-1	TRBV11-2	CASSLGTGWIGAFF	TGTGCCAGCAGCCTGGGGACAGGGTGGATCGGAGCTTTCTTT
TRBD2	NA	17	TRBJ2-1	TRBV11-2	CASSKYVTSGSYNEQFF	TGTGCCAGCAGTAAATATGTAACTAGCGGCTCCTACAATGAGCAGTTCTTC
NA	once	14	TRBJ2-2	TRBV7-9	CASSSGQNTGELFF	TGTGCCAGCAGCTCGGGACAGAACACCGGGGAGCTGTTTTTT
NA	once	14	TRBJ2-3	TRBV19	CASSISAATDTQYF	TGTGCCAGTAGTATTAGCGCCGCCACCGATACGCAGTATTTT
NA	once	15	TRBJ2-1	TRBV7-2	CASSLGGHSYNEQFF	TGTGCCAGCAGCTTGGGGGGGCATTCATACAATGAGCAGTTCTTC
NA	once	15	TRBJ2-5	TRBV5-6	CASSLEGRRQETQYF	TGTGCCAGCAGCTTGGAAGGTCGGAGGCAAGAGACCCAGTACTTC
TRBD2	NA	14	TRBJ2-1	TRBV3-1/TRBV3-2	CASSPLAAGNEQFF	TGTGCCAGCAGTCCACTAGCGGCAGGCAATGAGCAGTTCTTC
NA	NA	14	TRBJ1-5	TRBV6-6	CASSYLGGNQPQHF	TGTGCCAGCAGTTATCTGGGGGGAAATCAGCCCCAGCATTTT
NA	NA	14	TRBJ2-5	TRBV5-4	CASSLEGGRETQYF	TGTGCCAGCAGCTTGGAAGGGGGACGGGAGACCCAGTACTTC
NA	NA	15	TRBJ1-6	TRBV10-3	CAISDMNREDSPLHF	TGTGCCATCAGTGATATGAACAGGGAAGATTCACCCCTCCACTTT
NA	NA	15	TRBJ1-1	TRBV9	CASSPRSREDTEAFF	TGTGCCAGCAGCCCCCGTAGCAGGGAAGACACTGAAGCTTTCTTT
TRBD2	NA	15	TRBJ2-3	TRBV3-1/TRBV3-2	CASAGGREVTDTQYF	TGTGCCAGCGCCGGAGGGCGGGAGGTCACAGATACGCAGTATTTT
NA	NA	16	TRBJ2-1	TRBV6-2/TRBV6-3	CASSFPLSSSYNEQFF	TGTGCCAGCAGCTTTCCCCTGTCGAGCTCCTACAATGAGCAGTTCTTC
NA	NA	16	TRBJ2-5	TRBV7-3	CASSLGIAESGETQYF	TGTGCCAGCAGCTTAGGCATAGCGGAATCTGGTGAGACCCAGTACTTC
TRBD1	NA	15	TRBJ2-6	TRBV4-3	CASSPRGPGANVLTF	TGCGCCAGCAGCCCCAGGGGGCCTGGGGCCAACGTCCTGACTTTC
NA	NA	13	TRBJ2-7	TRBV3-1/TRBV3-2	CASRPGPRDEQYF	TGTGCCAGCAGACCCGGGCCGCGGGACGAGCAGTACTTC
TRBD2	NA	15	TRBJ2-1	TRBV5-4	CASSLGGLAGDEQFF	TGTGCCAGCAGCTTGGGGGGACTAGCGGGAGATGAGCAGTTCTTC
TRBD2	NA	18	TRBJ2-1	TRBV4-3	CASSQEPPLAGAYNEQFF	TGCGCCAGCAGCCAAGAGCCTCCACTAGCGGGAGCCTACAATGAGCAGTTCTTC
NA	once	16	TRBJ2-1	TRBV3-1/TRBV3-2	CASSQGGLEINNEQFF	TGTGCCAGCAGCCAAGGCGGACTTGAAATAAACAATGAGCAGTTCTTC
NA	NA	16	TRBJ2-3	TRBV4-3	CASSQDPGTSTDTQYF	TGCGCCAGCAGCCAAGATCCCGGGACTAGCACAGATACGCAGTATTTT
NA	NA	15	TRBJ1-1	TRBV15	CATSRGGRWNTEAFF	TGTGCCACCAGCAGGGGGGGACGGTGGAACACTGAAGCTTTCTTT
NA	NA	18	TRBJ2-5	TRBV21-1	CASSNPPRGTSGSETQYF	TGTGCCAGCAGCAACCCTCCGCGGGGGACTAGCGGGAGTGAGACCCAGTACTTC